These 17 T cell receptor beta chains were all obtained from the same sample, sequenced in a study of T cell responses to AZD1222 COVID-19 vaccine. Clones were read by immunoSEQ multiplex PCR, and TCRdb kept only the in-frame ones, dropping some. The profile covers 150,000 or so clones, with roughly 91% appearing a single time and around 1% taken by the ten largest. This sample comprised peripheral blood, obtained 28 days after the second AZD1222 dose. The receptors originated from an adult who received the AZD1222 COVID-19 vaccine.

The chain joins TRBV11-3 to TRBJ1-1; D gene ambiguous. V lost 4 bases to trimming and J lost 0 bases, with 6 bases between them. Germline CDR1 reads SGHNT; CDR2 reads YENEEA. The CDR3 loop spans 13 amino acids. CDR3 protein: CASSWNLNTEAFF. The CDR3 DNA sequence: TGTGCCAGCAGCTGGAACTTGAACACTGAAGCTTTCTTT.

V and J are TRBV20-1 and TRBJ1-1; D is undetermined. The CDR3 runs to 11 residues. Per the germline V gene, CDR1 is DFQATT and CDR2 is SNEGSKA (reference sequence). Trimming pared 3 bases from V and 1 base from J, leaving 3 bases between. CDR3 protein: CSASSNTEAFF. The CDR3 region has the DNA TGCAGTGCTAGTTCGAACACTGAAGCTTTCTTT.

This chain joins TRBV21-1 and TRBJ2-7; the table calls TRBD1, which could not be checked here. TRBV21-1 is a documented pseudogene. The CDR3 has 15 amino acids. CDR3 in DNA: TGTGCCAGCAGCAAAAGGGGACAGGGGGCCCACGAGCAGTACTTC. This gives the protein CASSKRGQGAHEQYF.

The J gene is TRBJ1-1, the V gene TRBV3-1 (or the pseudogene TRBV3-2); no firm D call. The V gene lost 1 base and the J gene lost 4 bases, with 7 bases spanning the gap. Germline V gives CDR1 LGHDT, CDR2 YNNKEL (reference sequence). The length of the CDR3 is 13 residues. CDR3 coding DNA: TGTGCCAGCAGCCAAGGGGTCAGCACTGAAGCTTTCTTT. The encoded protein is CASSQGVSTEAFF.

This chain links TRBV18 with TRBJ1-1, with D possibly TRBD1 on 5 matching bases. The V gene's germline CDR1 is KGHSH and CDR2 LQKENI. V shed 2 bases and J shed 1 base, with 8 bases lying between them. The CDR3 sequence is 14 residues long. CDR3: CASSPGAPNTEAFF. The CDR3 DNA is TGTGCCAGCTCACCAGGGGCGCCGAACACTGAAGCTTTCTTT.

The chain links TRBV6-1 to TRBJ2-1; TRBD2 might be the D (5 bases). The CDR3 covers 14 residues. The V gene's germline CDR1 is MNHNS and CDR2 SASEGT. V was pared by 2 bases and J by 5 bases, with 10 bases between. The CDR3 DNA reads TGTGCCAGCAGTGAAATAGGGAGCAACAATGAGCAGTTCTTC. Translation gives CASSEIGSNNEQFF.

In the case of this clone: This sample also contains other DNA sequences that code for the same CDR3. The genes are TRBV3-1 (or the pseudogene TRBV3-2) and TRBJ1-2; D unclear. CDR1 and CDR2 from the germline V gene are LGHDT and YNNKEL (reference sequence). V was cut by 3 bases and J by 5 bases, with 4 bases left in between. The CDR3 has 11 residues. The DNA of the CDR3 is TGTGCCAGCAGCCAGGGATATGGCTACACCTTC. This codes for CASSQGYGYTF.

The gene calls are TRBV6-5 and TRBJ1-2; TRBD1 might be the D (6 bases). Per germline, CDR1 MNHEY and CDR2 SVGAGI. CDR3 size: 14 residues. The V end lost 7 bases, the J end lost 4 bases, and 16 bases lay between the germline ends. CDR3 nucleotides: TGTGCCAGCACAGACAGGACGGATTTCTATGGCTACACCTTC. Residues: CASTDRTDFYGYTF.

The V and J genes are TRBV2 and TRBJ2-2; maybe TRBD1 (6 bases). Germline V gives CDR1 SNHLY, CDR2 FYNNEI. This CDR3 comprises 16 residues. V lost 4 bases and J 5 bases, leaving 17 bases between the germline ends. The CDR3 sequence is CASSVLVAGVTGELFF. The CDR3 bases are TGTGCCAGCAGTGTTTTGGTGGCAGGGGTAACCGGGGAGCTGTTTTTT.

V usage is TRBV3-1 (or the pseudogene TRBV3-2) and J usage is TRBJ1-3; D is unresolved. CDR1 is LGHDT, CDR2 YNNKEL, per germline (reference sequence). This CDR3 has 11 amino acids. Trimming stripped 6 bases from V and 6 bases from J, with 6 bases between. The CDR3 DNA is TGTGCCAGCAGACGTATAAACACCATATATTTT. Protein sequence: CASRRINTIYF.

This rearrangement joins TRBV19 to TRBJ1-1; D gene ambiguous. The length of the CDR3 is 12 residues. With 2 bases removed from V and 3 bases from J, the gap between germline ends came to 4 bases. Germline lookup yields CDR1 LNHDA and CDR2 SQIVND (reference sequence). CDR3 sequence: CASSIPYTEAFF. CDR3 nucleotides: TGTGCCAGTAGTATACCCTACACTGAAGCTTTCTTT.

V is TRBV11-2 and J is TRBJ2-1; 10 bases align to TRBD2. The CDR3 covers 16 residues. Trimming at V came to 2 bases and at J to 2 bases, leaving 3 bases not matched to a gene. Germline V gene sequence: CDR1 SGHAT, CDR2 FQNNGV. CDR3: CASSLLAGVAYNEQFF. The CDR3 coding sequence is TGTGCCAGCAGCTTACTAGCGGGAGTGGCCTACAATGAGCAGTTCTTC.

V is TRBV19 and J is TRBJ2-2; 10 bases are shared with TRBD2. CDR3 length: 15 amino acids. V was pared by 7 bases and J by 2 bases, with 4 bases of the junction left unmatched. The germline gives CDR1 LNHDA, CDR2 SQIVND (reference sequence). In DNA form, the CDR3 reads TGTGCCAGTAAAAGCGGGAGGGCCAACACCGGGGAGCTGTTTTTT. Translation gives CASKSGRANTGELFF.

The CDR3 nucleotides read TGTGCCAGCAGCGAGGGACTAGCGGGAGAGTACGAGCAGTACTTC. Translation: CASSEGLAGEYEQYF. V usage is TRBV9 and J usage is TRBJ2-7; TRBD2 aligns across 14 bases. This CDR3 region has 15 residues. Germline-derived CDR1 and CDR2 are SGDLS and YYNGEE. Trimming removed 3 bases from V and 4 bases from J; junction bases left unmatched: 3.

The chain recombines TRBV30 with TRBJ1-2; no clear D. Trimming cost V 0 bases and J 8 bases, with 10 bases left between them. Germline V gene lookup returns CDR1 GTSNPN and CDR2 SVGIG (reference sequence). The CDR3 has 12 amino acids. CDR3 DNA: TGTGCCTGGAGTGTACACGCCTTCGGCTACACCTTC. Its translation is CAWSVHAFGYTF. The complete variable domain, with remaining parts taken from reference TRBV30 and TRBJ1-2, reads SQTIHQWPATLVQPVGSPLSLECTVEGTSNPNLYWYRQAAGRGLQLLFYSVGIGQISSEVPQNLSASRPQDRQFILSSKKLLLSDSGFYLCAWSVHAFGYTFGSGTRLTVV.

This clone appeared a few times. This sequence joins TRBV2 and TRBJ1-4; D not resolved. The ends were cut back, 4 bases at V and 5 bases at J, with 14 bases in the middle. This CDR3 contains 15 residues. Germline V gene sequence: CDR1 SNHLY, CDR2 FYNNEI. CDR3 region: CASSVVVLGNEKLFF. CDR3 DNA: TGTGCCAGCAGTGTCGTTGTTTTAGGAAATGAAAAACTGTTTTTT.

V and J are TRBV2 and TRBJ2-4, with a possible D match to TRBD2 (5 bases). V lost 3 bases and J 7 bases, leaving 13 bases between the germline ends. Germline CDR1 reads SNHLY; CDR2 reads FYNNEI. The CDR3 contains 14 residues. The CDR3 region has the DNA TGTGCCAGCAGTGATGAGGGAGTGAGGAACATTCAGTACTTC. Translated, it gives CASSDEGVRNIQYF.